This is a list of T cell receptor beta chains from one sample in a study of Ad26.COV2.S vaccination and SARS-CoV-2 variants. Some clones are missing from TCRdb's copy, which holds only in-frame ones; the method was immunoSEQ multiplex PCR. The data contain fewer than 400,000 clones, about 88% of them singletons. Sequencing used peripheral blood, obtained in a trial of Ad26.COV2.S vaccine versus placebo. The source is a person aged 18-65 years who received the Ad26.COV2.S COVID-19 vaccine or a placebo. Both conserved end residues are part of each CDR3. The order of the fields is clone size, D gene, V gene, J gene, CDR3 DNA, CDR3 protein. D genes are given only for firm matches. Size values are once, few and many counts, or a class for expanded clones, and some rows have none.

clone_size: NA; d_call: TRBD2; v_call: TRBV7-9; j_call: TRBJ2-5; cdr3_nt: TGTGCCAGCAGCCCCCCCCACCTAGCGGGGCAAGAGACCCAGTACTTC; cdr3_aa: CASSPPHLAGQETQYF
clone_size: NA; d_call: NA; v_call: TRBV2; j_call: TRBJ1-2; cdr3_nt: TGTGCCAGCAGTAGGTTGACAGAGAACTATGGCTACACCTTC; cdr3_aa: CASSRLTENYGYTF
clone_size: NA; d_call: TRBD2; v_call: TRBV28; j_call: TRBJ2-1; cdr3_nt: TGTGCCAGCAGAACATCCGGGACTAGCGGGATGGAAGAGCAGTTCTTC; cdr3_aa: CASRTSGTSGMEEQFF
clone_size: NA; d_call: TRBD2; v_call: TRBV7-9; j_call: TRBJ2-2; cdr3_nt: TGTGCCAGTTCCGGGACTAGCGGATCGACGAACACCGGGGAGCTGTTTTTT; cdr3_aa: CASSGTSGSTNTGELFF
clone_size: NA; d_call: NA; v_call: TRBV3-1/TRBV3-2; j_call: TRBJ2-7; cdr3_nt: TGTGCCAGCAGCCAAGTTGCCAGGACCTACGAGCAGTACTTC; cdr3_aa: CASSQVARTYEQYF
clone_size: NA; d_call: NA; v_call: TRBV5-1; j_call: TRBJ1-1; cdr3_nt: TGCGCCAGCAGCTTGGACAGGGTTTGGACTGAAGCTTTCTTT; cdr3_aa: CASSLDRVWTEAFF
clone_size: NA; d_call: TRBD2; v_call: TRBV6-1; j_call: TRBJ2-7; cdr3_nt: TGTGCCAGCAGTGAACGGGGGGAAGCCTACGAGCAGTACTTC; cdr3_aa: CASSERGEAYEQYF
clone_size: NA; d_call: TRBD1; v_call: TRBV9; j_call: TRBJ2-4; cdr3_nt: TGTGCCAGCAGCGCAGGACAGGGGGTGGAAAACATTCAGTACTTC; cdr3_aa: CASSAGQGVENIQYF
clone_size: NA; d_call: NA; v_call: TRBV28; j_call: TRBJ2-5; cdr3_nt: TGTGCCAGCAGTCCGAGGCGGGTGGAGGAGACCCAGTACTTC; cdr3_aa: CASSPRRVEETQYF
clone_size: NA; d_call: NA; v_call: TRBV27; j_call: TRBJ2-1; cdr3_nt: TGTGCCAGCAGTTTGACGGGATGGAACAATGAGCAGTTCTTC; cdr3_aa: CASSLTGWNNEQFF
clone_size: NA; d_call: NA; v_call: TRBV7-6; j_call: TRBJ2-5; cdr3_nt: TGTGCCAGCAGCTTAGCGGGCGCGAGTGAGGAGACCCAGTACTTC; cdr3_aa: CASSLAGASEETQYF
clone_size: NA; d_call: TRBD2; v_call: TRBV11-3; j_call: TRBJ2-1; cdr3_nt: TGTGCCAGCAGCTTCATCGGGGGGGGTTACAATGAGCAGTTCTTC; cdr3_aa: CASSFIGGGYNEQFF
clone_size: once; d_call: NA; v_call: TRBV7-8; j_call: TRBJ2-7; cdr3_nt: TGTGCCAGCAGCTTGGGGGGCCTGGCGGAAGCTAAGGTGGAGCAGTACTTC; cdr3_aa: CASSLGGLAEAKVEQYF
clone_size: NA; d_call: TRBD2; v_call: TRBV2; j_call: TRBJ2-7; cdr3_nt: TGTGCCAGCAGTGAAGTATCAGCGGGGGCCTACGAGCAGTACTTC; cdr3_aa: CASSEVSAGAYEQYF
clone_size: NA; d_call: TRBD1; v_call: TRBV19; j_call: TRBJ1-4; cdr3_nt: TGTGCCAGTAGTATGGGAAGGGGGCTGTTAGCAACTAATGAAAAACTGTTTTTT; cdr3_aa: CASSMGRGLLATNEKLFF
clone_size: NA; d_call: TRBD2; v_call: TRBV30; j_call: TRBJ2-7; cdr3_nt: TGTGCCTGGAGTGTACGATGGGAGACTAGCGGGAGGACGTTCTACGAGCAGTACTTC; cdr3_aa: CAWSVRWETSGRTFYEQYF
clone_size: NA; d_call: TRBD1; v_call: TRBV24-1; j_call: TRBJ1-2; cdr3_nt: TGTGCCACCAGTGAGGGACAGACCGACTACACCTTC; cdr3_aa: CATSEGQTDYTF
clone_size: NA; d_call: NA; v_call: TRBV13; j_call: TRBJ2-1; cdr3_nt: TGTGCCAGCAGCTTACGGATTTCCTACAATGAGCAGTTCTTC; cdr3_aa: CASSLRISYNEQFF
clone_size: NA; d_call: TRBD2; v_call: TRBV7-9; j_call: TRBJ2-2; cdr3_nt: TGTGCCAGCAGCCCAGCGGGACTAGCGGGAGTAGAAACCGGGGAGCTGTTTTTT; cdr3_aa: CASSPAGLAGVETGELFF
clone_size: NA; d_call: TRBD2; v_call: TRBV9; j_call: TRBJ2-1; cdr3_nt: TGTGCCAGCAGCGTAGCGGCGGGAGGGTACAATGAGCAGTTCTTC; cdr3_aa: CASSVAAGGYNEQFF
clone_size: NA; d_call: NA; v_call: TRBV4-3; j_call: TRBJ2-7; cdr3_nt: TGCGCCAGCAGCCAAGATTCCCAATCCTACGAGCAGTACTTC; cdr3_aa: CASSQDSQSYEQYF
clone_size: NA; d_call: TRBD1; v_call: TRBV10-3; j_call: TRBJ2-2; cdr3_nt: TGTGCCATCAGTGAGTCGACAGGGGGCGACACCGGGGAGCTGTTTTTT; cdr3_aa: CAISESTGGDTGELFF
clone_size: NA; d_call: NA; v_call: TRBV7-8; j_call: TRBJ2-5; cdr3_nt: TGTGCCTGCAGCACCCCCTGGGTAGAGACCCAGTACTTC; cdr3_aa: CACSTPWVETQYF
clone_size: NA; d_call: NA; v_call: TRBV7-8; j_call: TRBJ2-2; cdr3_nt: TGTGCCAGCAGCTTAGAATTAGCCAGGGCCGGGGAGCTGTTTTTT; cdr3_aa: CASSLELARAGELFF
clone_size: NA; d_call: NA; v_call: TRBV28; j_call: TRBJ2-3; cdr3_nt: TGTGCCAGCAGTTCCGGGGGACGCACAGATACGCAGTATTTT; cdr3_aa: CASSSGGRTDTQYF
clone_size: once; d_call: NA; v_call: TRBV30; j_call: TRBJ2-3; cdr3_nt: TGTGCCTGGGCTCGGGGTAGCGGAGACACAGATACGCAGTATTTT; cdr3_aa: CAWARGSGDTDTQYF
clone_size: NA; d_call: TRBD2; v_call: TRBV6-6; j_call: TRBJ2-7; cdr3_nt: TGTGCCAGCAGCTTGACTAGCGGGAGACCCTACGAGCAGTACTTC; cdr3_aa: CASSLTSGRPYEQYF
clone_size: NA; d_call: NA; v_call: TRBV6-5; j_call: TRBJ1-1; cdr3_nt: TGTGCCAGCAGTTACGCGCCGGTGAACACTGAAGCTTTCTTT; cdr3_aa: CASSYAPVNTEAFF